The 2 T cell receptor beta chains below come from one sample, sequenced in a study of CD8+ T cells in alopecia areata. Extracted RNA was reverse transcribed, and the resulting cDNA served as sequencing template. Sequencing was performed with immunoSEQ multiplex PCR; in TCRdb, only in-frame clones are kept and a portion is missing. Among 200,000 to 250,000 clones listed, more than 45% were seen once. The input for sequencing was CD4+ T cells sorted from blood, taken at week 0. These receptors all come from a human donor with alopecia areata.

The V and J genes are TRBV6-5 and TRBJ1-2; 9 bases line up with TRBD1. The CDR3 spans 14 residues. The V and J ends lost 6 bases and 5 bases, in that order; junction bases with no gene match: 7. Germline V lookup: CDR1 MNHEY, CDR2 SVGAGI. The CDR3 DNA follows: TGTGCCAGCAGCCTACTGGGACAGGGTTATGGCTACACCTTC. Translating gives CASSLLGQGYGYTF.

V usage is TRBV4-2 and J usage is TRBJ1-6; 7 bases are a match to TRBD1. Germline-derived CDR1 and CDR2 are LGHNA and YNFKEQ. The V and J ends lost 2 bases and 8 bases, in that order; junction bases with no gene match: 6. The CDR3 runs 15 residues. The CDR3 loop is CASSQRQGQDSPLHF. Written as DNA, the CDR3 is TGTGCCAGCAGCCAACGACAGGGCCAAGATTCACCCCTCCACTTT.